A selection of T cell receptor beta chains follows, all from one sample in a study of graft-versus-host responses after intestinal transplantation. These receptors' targets are unknown. Profiling relied on immunoSEQ multiplex PCR, and the TCRdb table lists in-frame clones only, not all of them. Of 85,000 to 90,000 clones listed, more than 85% are singletons. The sequencing here drew on unstimulated CD4+ T cells sorted from spleen or lymph node cells, taken before transplant. The receptors were sampled from a human donor who was the organ donor for an intestinal transplant. Both conserved end residues are part of each CDR3. The order of the fields is clone size, D gene, J gene, V gene, CDR3 DNA, CDR3 protein. A D gene is named only where the DNA matches it firmly. Clone sizes are given selectively: once, few, many, or a class where the clone is expanded.

clone_size: NA; d_call: TRBD1; j_call: TRBJ1-3; v_call: TRBV11-3; cdr3_nt: TGTGCCAGCAGCCCCCGACAGGGTGCTCATTCTGGAAACACCATATATTTT; cdr3_aa: CASSPRQGAHSGNTIYF
clone_size: NA; d_call: NA; j_call: TRBJ2-3; v_call: TRBV5-1; cdr3_nt: TGCGCCAGCAGCTTGGGCGCAGGGGTAACAGATACGCAGTATTTT; cdr3_aa: CASSLGAGVTDTQYF
clone_size: NA; d_call: TRBD1; j_call: TRBJ1-5; v_call: TRBV28; cdr3_nt: TGTGCCATTTCAGGGACAGTTGATCAGCCCCAGCATTTT; cdr3_aa: CAISGTVDQPQHF
clone_size: NA; d_call: NA; j_call: TRBJ2-5; v_call: TRBV7-3; cdr3_nt: TGTGCCAGCAGCGCAAGCGGCCTCCGGGAGACCCAGTACTTC; cdr3_aa: CASSASGLRETQYF
clone_size: NA; d_call: NA; j_call: TRBJ2-5; v_call: TRBV5-4; cdr3_nt: TGTGCCAGCAGCTTGGTCTCCCAAGAGACCCAGTACTTC; cdr3_aa: CASSLVSQETQYF
clone_size: NA; d_call: NA; j_call: TRBJ2-7; v_call: TRBV7-2; cdr3_nt: TGTGCCAGCAGCCCTACTAGTGGAGTTGGCTACGAGCAGTACTTC; cdr3_aa: CASSPTSGVGYEQYF
clone_size: few; d_call: NA; j_call: TRBJ1-2; v_call: TRBV6-5; cdr3_nt: TGTGCCAGCATGCCGGCGACTCTTTACGGCTACACCTTC; cdr3_aa: CASMPATLYGYTF
clone_size: NA; d_call: NA; j_call: TRBJ2-2; v_call: TRBV30; cdr3_nt: TGTGCCTGGAGGACAGCGAACACCGGGGAGCTGTTTTTT; cdr3_aa: CAWRTANTGELFF
clone_size: NA; d_call: TRBD2; j_call: TRBJ2-1; v_call: TRBV11-3; cdr3_nt: TGTGCCAGCAGCTTAGATAGCGGGGGGGAGCAGTTCTTC; cdr3_aa: CASSLDSGGEQFF
clone_size: NA; d_call: NA; j_call: TRBJ2-7; v_call: TRBV2; cdr3_nt: TGTGCCAGCAGTGTTGGAGGGGTAGGCTCCTACGAGCAGTACTTC; cdr3_aa: CASSVGGVGSYEQYF
clone_size: NA; d_call: NA; j_call: TRBJ2-7; v_call: TRBV4-1; cdr3_nt: TGCGCCAGCAGCCAAGTAGGTACCGGGAACTACGAGCAGTACTTC; cdr3_aa: CASSQVGTGNYEQYF
clone_size: NA; d_call: NA; j_call: TRBJ2-3; v_call: TRBV13; cdr3_nt: TGTGCCAGCAGCTTAGGGGTAGCGGACACAGATACGCAGTATTTT; cdr3_aa: CASSLGVADTDTQYF
clone_size: NA; d_call: NA; j_call: TRBJ2-3; v_call: TRBV5-1; cdr3_nt: TGCGCCAGCAGCTTGTGGGGGGAGTTAGATACGCAGTATTTT; cdr3_aa: CASSLWGELDTQYF
clone_size: NA; d_call: TRBD1; j_call: TRBJ2-1; v_call: TRBV5-1; cdr3_nt: TGCGCCAGCAGTCCTGGACAGGCTCTCAATGAGCAGTTCTTC; cdr3_aa: CASSPGQALNEQFF
clone_size: NA; d_call: NA; j_call: TRBJ1-5; v_call: TRBV5-6; cdr3_nt: TGTGCCAGCAGCTTGACAAATCAGCCCCAGCATTTT; cdr3_aa: CASSLTNQPQHF
clone_size: NA; d_call: TRBD2; j_call: TRBJ2-1; v_call: TRBV19; cdr3_nt: TGTGCCAGTAGTACGACTAGCGTCAACGAGCAGTTCTTC; cdr3_aa: CASSTTSVNEQFF
clone_size: NA; d_call: NA; j_call: TRBJ2-5; v_call: TRBV5-1; cdr3_nt: TGCGCCAGCAGCTTGGCAGGGGAGACCCAGTACTTC; cdr3_aa: CASSLAGETQYF
clone_size: NA; d_call: NA; j_call: TRBJ1-4; v_call: TRBV6-5; cdr3_nt: TGTGCCAGCACCCGCGGCACCCCAACTAATGAAAAACTGTTTTTT; cdr3_aa: CASTRGTPTNEKLFF
clone_size: once; d_call: NA; j_call: TRBJ1-1; v_call: TRBV7-3; cdr3_nt: TGTGCCAGCAGCTTAACCAGGGGCACTGAAGCTTTCTTT; cdr3_aa: CASSLTRGTEAFF
clone_size: NA; d_call: NA; j_call: TRBJ1-4; v_call: TRBV6-5; cdr3_nt: TGTGCCAGCAGCGGGGTAGAGAATGAAAAACTGTTTTTT; cdr3_aa: CASSGVENEKLFF
clone_size: NA; d_call: TRBD1; j_call: TRBJ2-1; v_call: TRBV25-1; cdr3_nt: TGTGCCAGCAGTGAACCGACAGGGGCCGGGGACAATGAGCAGTTCTTC; cdr3_aa: CASSEPTGAGDNEQFF
clone_size: NA; d_call: TRBD1; j_call: TRBJ1-2; v_call: TRBV15; cdr3_nt: TGTGCCACCAGCAGGACAGGGGGACTATATTGGTATGGCTACACCTTC; cdr3_aa: CATSRTGGLYWYGYTF
clone_size: NA; d_call: TRBD2; j_call: TRBJ2-1; v_call: TRBV5-1; cdr3_nt: TGCGCCAGCAGCTTTAGACTAGCGGGAGCCTACAATGAGCAGTTCTTC; cdr3_aa: CASSFRLAGAYNEQFF
clone_size: NA; d_call: NA; j_call: TRBJ1-4; v_call: TRBV21-1; cdr3_nt: TGTGCCAGCAGCGATAAAGGGGGAAACGATGAAAAACTGTTTTTT; cdr3_aa: CASSDKGGNDEKLFF
clone_size: NA; d_call: TRBD2; j_call: TRBJ2-3; v_call: TRBV11-3; cdr3_nt: TGTGCCAGCAGCTGGAGCGGGAGGGCCGGCACAGATACGCAGTATTTT; cdr3_aa: CASSWSGRAGTDTQYF
clone_size: NA; d_call: NA; j_call: TRBJ2-2; v_call: TRBV10-3; cdr3_nt: TGTGCCATCAGTGAGTCCCGACAGACGAACACCGGGGAGCTGTTTTTT; cdr3_aa: CAISESRQTNTGELFF
clone_size: few; d_call: NA; j_call: TRBJ1-2; v_call: TRBV7-8; cdr3_nt: TGTGCCAGCAGCTTACTTCCAGGCTATGGCTACACCTTC; cdr3_aa: CASSLLPGYGYTF
clone_size: NA; d_call: TRBD2; j_call: TRBJ2-1; v_call: TRBV11-2; cdr3_nt: TGTGCCAGCAGCTTAATTGGCGGGAGGGCCGGAGGGAATGAGCAGTTCTTC; cdr3_aa: CASSLIGGRAGGNEQFF
clone_size: NA; d_call: NA; j_call: TRBJ1-1; v_call: TRBV5-4; cdr3_nt: TGTGCCAGCAGCTCACCACGGGAAGAGAACACTGAAGCTTTCTTT; cdr3_aa: CASSSPREENTEAFF
clone_size: NA; d_call: TRBD1; j_call: TRBJ1-5; v_call: TRBV5-1; cdr3_nt: TGCGCCAGCAGCGAGGGACAGGTCAATCAGCCCCAGCATTTT; cdr3_aa: CASSEGQVNQPQHF
clone_size: NA; d_call: TRBD1; j_call: TRBJ1-1; v_call: TRBV25-1; cdr3_nt: TGTGCCAGCATCGGACAGGTCATGAACACTGAAGCTTTCTTT; cdr3_aa: CASIGQVMNTEAFF
clone_size: once; d_call: TRBD1; j_call: TRBJ2-3; v_call: TRBV29-1; cdr3_nt: TGCAGCGTTGGGACAGGGACCACAGATACGCAGTATTTT; cdr3_aa: CSVGTGTTDTQYF
clone_size: NA; d_call: NA; j_call: TRBJ1-1; v_call: TRBV5-1; cdr3_nt: TGCGCCAGCAGCGCCGACAGGTTTGGAGATCGGACTGAAGCTTTCTTT; cdr3_aa: CASSADRFGDRTEAFF
clone_size: once; d_call: TRBD1; j_call: TRBJ2-1; v_call: TRBV30; cdr3_nt: TGTGCCTGGAGTCGGGACAGACCGAACAATGAGCAGTTCTTC; cdr3_aa: CAWSRDRPNNEQFF
clone_size: NA; d_call: TRBD2; j_call: TRBJ2-7; v_call: TRBV19; cdr3_nt: TGTGCCAGTAGTACTAGCGGCGGCGAGCAGTACTTC; cdr3_aa: CASSTSGGEQYF
clone_size: once; d_call: TRBD1; j_call: TRBJ1-2; v_call: TRBV29-1; cdr3_nt: TGCAGCGTTCTCGGTTCCGGGACAGTCTATGGCTACACCTTC; cdr3_aa: CSVLGSGTVYGYTF
clone_size: NA; d_call: NA; j_call: TRBJ2-1; v_call: TRBV10-3; cdr3_nt: TGTGCCATCAGTGAGTCGTACAGGGCGGAGCAGTTCTTC; cdr3_aa: CAISESYRAEQFF
clone_size: NA; d_call: TRBD2; j_call: TRBJ2-1; v_call: TRBV4-2; cdr3_nt: TGTGCCAGCAGCCAAGAGCTAGCGGGGGGGCTCTTGTGGGAGCAGTTCTTC; cdr3_aa: CASSQELAGGLLWEQFF
clone_size: NA; d_call: NA; j_call: TRBJ2-7; v_call: TRBV19; cdr3_nt: TGTGCCAGTAGTAAAAGGGACTTCCCCTACGAGCAGTACTTC; cdr3_aa: CASSKRDFPYEQYF
clone_size: NA; d_call: NA; j_call: TRBJ2-1; v_call: TRBV2; cdr3_nt: TGTGCCAGCAGTCCAGGGGGTGGGACTAGTTTAAATGAGCAGTTCTTC; cdr3_aa: CASSPGGGTSLNEQFF
clone_size: NA; d_call: NA; j_call: TRBJ1-2; v_call: TRBV28; cdr3_nt: TGTGCCAGCAGTTCTACGAGTCCACAGGGCTGGCGAGGCTACACCTTC; cdr3_aa: CASSSTSPQGWRGYTF